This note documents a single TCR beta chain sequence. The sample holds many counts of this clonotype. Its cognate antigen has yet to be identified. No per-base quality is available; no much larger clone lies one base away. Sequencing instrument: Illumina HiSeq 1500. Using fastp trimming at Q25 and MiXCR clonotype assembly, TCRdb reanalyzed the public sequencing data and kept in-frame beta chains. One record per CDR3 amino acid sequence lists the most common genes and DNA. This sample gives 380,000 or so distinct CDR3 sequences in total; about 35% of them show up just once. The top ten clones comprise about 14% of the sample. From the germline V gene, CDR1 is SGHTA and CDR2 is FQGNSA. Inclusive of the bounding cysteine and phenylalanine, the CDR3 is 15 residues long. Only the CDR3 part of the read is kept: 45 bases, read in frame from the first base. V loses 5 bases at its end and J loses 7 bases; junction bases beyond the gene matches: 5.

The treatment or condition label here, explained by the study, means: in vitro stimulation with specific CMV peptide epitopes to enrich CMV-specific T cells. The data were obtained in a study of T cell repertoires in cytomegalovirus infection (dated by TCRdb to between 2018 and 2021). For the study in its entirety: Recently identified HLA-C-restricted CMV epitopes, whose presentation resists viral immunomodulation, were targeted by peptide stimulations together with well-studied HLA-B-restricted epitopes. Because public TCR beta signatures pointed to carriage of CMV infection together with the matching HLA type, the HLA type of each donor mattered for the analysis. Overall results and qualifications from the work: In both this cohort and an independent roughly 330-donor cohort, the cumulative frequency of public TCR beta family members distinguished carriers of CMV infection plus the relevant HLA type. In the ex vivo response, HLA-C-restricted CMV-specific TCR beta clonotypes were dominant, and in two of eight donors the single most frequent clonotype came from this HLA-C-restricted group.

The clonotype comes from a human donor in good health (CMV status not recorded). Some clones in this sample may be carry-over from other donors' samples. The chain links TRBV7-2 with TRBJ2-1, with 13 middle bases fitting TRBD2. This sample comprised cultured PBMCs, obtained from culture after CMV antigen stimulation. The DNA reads TGTGCCAGCAGCCGGACTAGCGGGAGTATGAATGAGCAGTTCTTC. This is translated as CASSRTSGSMNEQFF. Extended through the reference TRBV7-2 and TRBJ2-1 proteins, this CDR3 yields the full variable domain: GAGVSQSPSNKVTEKGKDVELRCDPISGHTALYWYRQSLGQGLEFLIYFQGNSAPDKSGLPSDRFSAERTGGSVSTLTIQRTQQEDSAVYLCASSRTSGSMNEQFFGPGTRLTVL.